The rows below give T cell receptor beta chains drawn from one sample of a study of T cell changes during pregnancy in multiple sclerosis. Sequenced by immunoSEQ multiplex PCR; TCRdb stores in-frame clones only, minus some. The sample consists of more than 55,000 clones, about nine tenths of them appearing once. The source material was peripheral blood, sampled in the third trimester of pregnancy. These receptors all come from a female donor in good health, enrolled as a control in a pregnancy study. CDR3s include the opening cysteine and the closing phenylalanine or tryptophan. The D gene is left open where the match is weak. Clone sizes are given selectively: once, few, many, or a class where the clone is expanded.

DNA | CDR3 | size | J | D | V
TGTGCCAGCAGCGCCCCCCCGTCACTCGACTACACCTTC | CASSAPPSLDYTF | . | TRBJ1-2 | . | TRBV9
TGTGCCAGCAGCTCCCCGCGATTCCGGGAGAACACCGGGGAGCTGTTTTTT | CASSSPRFRENTGELFF | . | TRBJ2-2 | . | TRBV7-8
TGTGCCAGCAGCCTTTCGTCGTCTAGCACAGATACGCAGTATTTT | CASSLSSSSTDTQYF | . | TRBJ2-3 | . | TRBV4-2
TGTGCCAGCAGTTTAACGGCGGGAGGGCCTATAGATACGCAGTATTTT | CASSLTAGGPIDTQYF | . | TRBJ2-3 | TRBD2 | TRBV27
TGTGCCAGTAGTGAGCGCCTCGGGGGCACTGAAGCTTTCTTT | CASSERLGGTEAFF | once | TRBJ1-1 | . | TRBV19
TGTGCCAGTAGTACCCGAAGTAGTATAAATTCACCCCTCCACTTT | CASSTRSSINSPLHF | once | TRBJ1-6 | . | TRBV19
TGTGCCAGCAGTGATAGTGGGACTAGCGTCTACGAGCAGTACTTC | CASSDSGTSVYEQYF | . | TRBJ2-7 | TRBD2 | TRBV6-1
TGCGCCAGCAGCCTTTATGACAGCCCTGATATGAACACTGAAGCTTTCTTT | CASSLYDSPDMNTEAFF | . | TRBJ1-1 | . | TRBV4-1
TGTGCCAGCAGTGGCCAGGCTGGTCTCGGAGCTTTCTTT | CASSGQAGLGAFF | once | TRBJ1-1 | . | TRBV6-1
TGTGCCAGCAGCGTAAGAGTAGCGGGAGTGAACACCGGGGAGCTGTTTTTT | CASSVRVAGVNTGELFF | . | TRBJ2-2 | TRBD2 | TRBV5-4
TGCGCCAGCCTCCTGGGCGGGGGCAGCACAGATACGCAGTATTTT | CASLLGGGSTDTQYF | few | TRBJ2-3 | . | TRBV10-2
TGCGCCAGCAGCGACGGGATCAATGAGCAGTTCTTC | CASSDGINEQFF | . | TRBJ2-1 | . | TRBV5-1
TGTGCCAGCAGCCCCTCCTGGCCTGATTCCGAGCAGTACTTC | CASSPSWPDSEQYF | . | TRBJ2-7 | . | TRBV5-4
TGCGCCAGCAGCCCGGGACAGGGAGGACAGCCCCAGCATTTT | CASSPGQGGQPQHF | . | TRBJ1-5 | TRBD1 | TRBV5-1
TGTGCCAGCAGTTACTCCGGGGGGAGTGAGCAGTTCTTC | CASSYSGGSEQFF | . | TRBJ2-1 | TRBD2 | TRBV6-6
TGTGCCAGTAGTCAAAGGGGACAGGGGTACGGACAGCCCCAGCATTTT | CASSQRGQGYGQPQHF | once | TRBJ1-5 | TRBD1 | TRBV19
TGTGCCAGCAGCTGGACAGCGTCTGGAAACACCATATATTTT | CASSWTASGNTIYF | . | TRBJ1-3 | . | TRBV13